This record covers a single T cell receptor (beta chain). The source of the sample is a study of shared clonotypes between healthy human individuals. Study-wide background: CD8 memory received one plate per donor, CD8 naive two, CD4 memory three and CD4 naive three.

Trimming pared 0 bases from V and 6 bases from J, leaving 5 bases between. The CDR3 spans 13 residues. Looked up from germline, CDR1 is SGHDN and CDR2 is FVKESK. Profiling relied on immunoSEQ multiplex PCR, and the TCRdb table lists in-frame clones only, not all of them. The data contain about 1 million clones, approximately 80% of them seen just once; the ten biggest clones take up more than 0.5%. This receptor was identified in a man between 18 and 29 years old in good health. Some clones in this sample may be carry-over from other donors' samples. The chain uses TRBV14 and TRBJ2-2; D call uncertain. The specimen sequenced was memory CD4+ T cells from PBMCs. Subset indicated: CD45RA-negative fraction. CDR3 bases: TGTGCCAGCAGCCAAGATGTAGCCGGGGAGCTGTTTTTT. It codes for CASSQDVAGELFF.